This T cell receptor (beta chain) was sequenced during a study of post-analysis software for immune sequencing data. The CDR3 has 14 residues. V dropped 6 bases and J dropped 3 bases, with 15 bases sitting between them. Germline assignment: CDR1 MGHRA and CDR2 YSYEKL. Findings and limits, study-wide: Significantly lower normalized Chao1 diversity was found in patients with multiple sclerosis relative to controls. Elevated frequency relative to controls characterized several TRBV segments in patients, TRBV5-6, TRBV5-1 and TRBV20-1 among them.

As to this clonotype: Its cognate antigen is unknown.

Unique molecular identifiers were built into the TCR beta cDNA libraries. The authors obtained approximately 460,000 cDNA molecules from around 1 to 9.1 million T cells. TCRdb itself ran the PCR reads through MiXCR, one entry per CDR3 protein. The table has about 560,000 distinct CDR3 sequences, roughly 47% seen once. The genes are TRBV4-1 and TRBJ2-7; perhaps TRBD1 as D (5 bases). Sequencing was done on a sample of blood. This TCR was sampled from a girl aged 5 to 17 with multiple sclerosis. CDR3 loop: CASSRQSQDYEQYF. The CDR3 coding sequence is TGCGCCAGCAGTCGACAGAGCCAGGACTACGAGCAGTACTTC.